Presented here are 22 T cell receptor beta chains from one specimen sequenced in a study of CD8 T cells in ankylosing spondylitis (dated by TCRdb to between 2016 and 2019). General conclusions and limits of the study: Blood from ankylosing spondylitis patients appeared to be characterized by a TCR beta motif made up of several highly homologous amino acid variants.

Library prep was done by 5' RACE. Instrument used: Illumina HiSeq 2500. TCRdb ran its own pipeline on the public reads, namely fastp trimming at Q25 and MiXCR clone calling, and kept in-frame beta chains. Identical CDR3 proteins give one entry, which carries the most common genes and DNA. A total of hundreds of thousands of distinct CDR3 sequences appear in this sample, 15% to 20% of them only once. Of the sample, roughly 46% falls within the top ten clones. These TCRs' antigens remain unknown. Sequencing was carried out using blood, either unsorted or a sorted T cell fraction (not recorded which). These receptors originate from a male donor with ankylosing spondylitis.

The V call is TRBV28, the J call TRBJ2-7; 7 nucleotides line up with TRBD1. The germline V gene has CDR1 MDHEN and CDR2 SYDVKM. V gave up 5 bases and J gave up 0 bases; unmatched junction bases: 7. The CDR3 runs to 15 residues. The CDR3 loop reads CASSGNRDSSYEQYF. CDR3 DNA sequence: TGTGCCAGCAGTGGAAATCGGGACAGCTCCTACGAGCAGTACTTC.

This clonotype was counted ten times or more. The gene calls are TRBV28 and TRBJ2-1; a possible D gene is TRBD2 (6 bases). V lost 6 bases, J lost 4 bases, and 22 bases lay in between. Germline V CDR1 and CDR2: MDHEN, SYDVKM. The CDR3 loop spans 17 amino acids. The CDR3 protein is CASSRNWGDGVYNEQFF. The DNA of the CDR3 is TGTGCCAGCAGCCGTAATTGGGGGGATGGAGTTTACAATGAGCAGTTCTTC. Full variable domain (outside the CDR3, taken from reference TRBV28 and TRBJ2-1): DVKVTQSSRYLVKRTGEKVFLECVQDMDHENMFWYRQDPGLGLRLIYFSYDVKMKEKGDIPEGYSVSREKKERFSLILESASTNQTSMYLCASSRNWGDGVYNEQFFGPGTRLTVL.

This clonotype came up a few times. The chain joins TRBV5-5 to TRBJ2-6, with 7 positions matching TRBD1. CDR3 length: 18 amino acids. Per germline, CDR1 SGHKS and CDR2 YYEKEE (reference sequence). V lost 0 bases and J lost 0; bases outside the gene matches: 6. The CDR3 reads CASSLEGTVGSGANVLTF. The CDR3 DNA is TGTGCCAGCAGCTTGGAGGGGACAGTGGGCTCTGGGGCCAACGTCCTGACTTTC.

Only a few counts were recorded for this clonotype. The CDR3 nucleotides read TGTGCCAGCAGCTCAAACACAGGGGCCCTCACTGAAGCTTTCTTT. Translating it yields CASSSNTGALTEAFF. The V call is TRBV7-9, the J call TRBJ1-1; 7 bases map to TRBD1. The CDR3 consists of 15 residues. V was clipped by 4 bases and J by 4 bases; unmatched bases: 9. CDR1 SEHNR and CDR2 FQNEAQ come from the germline V gene (reference sequence).

This chain uses TRBV13 with TRBJ2-7; 7 bases are a match to TRBD2. The germline CDR1 and CDR2 sequences are PRHDT and FYEKMQ (reference sequence). This CDR3 comprises 13 residues. The V segment lost 5 bases and the J segment 3 bases; nucleotides outside the gene matches: 4. The CDR3 here is CASSPASGYEQYF. In DNA, the CDR3 is TGTGCCAGCAGCCCCGCTAGCGGCTACGAGCAGTACTTC.

The J gene is TRBJ2-3, the V gene TRBV2; 9 bases fit TRBD2. Unmatched junction bases numbered 7, after V lost 7 bases and J lost 5 bases. Germline V gives CDR1 SNHLY, CDR2 FYNNEI. This CDR3 spans 14 amino acids. This chain's CDR3 is CASMALAGEDTQYF. The DNA of the CDR3 is TGTGCCAGCATGGCCTTAGCGGGAGAAGATACGCAGTATTTT.

The chain is built from TRBV4-2 and TRBJ2-1; the match to TRBD2 covers 7 bases. The CDR3 spans 16 residues. Germline lookup yields CDR1 LGHNA and CDR2 YNFKEQ. V lost 4 bases and J lost 4; bases outside the gene matches: 10. The CDR3 spells CASSLDRTRPYNEQFF. CDR3 coding DNA: TGTGCCAGCAGCCTAGATCGGACTAGGCCTTACAATGAGCAGTTCTTC.

This rearrangement joins TRBV12-3 or TRBV12-4 to TRBJ1-1, with D unclear. This CDR3 spans 12 amino acids. Trimming took off 2 bases at V and 4 bases at J, with 5 bases between the two ends. CDR3 nucleotides: TGTGCCAGCAGTTTAATCCGCACTGAAGCTTTCTTT. It encodes CASSLIRTEAFF.

The table lists this clonotype with a few counts. V gene TRBV24-1 combines with J gene TRBJ1-1; 7 bases map to TRBD1. The CDR3 loop spans 17 amino acids. Germline-derived CDR1 and CDR2 are KGHDR and SFDVKD. Trimming took 1 base from V and 2 from J; bases not matched to a gene: 9. This CDR3 reads CATSDFRVDRANTEAFF. The CDR3 DNA reads TGTGCCACCAGTGATTTTCGGGTTGACAGGGCCAACACTGAAGCTTTCTTT.

This clonotype was observed at least ten times. The CDR3 bases are TGTGCCAGCAGTCCAGCCACCGGGGAGCAGTACTTC. This encodes CASSPATGEQYF. The chain links TRBV12-3 or TRBV12-4 to TRBJ2-7; the D is unclear. V was cut by 5 bases and J by 7 bases, with 12 bases left in between. This CDR3 is 12 amino acids long.

This clonotype was detected a few times. V gene TRBV2 combines with J gene TRBJ1-1; D remains unclear. The CDR3 has 16 amino acids. Germline CDR1 SNHLY, CDR2 FYNNEI. The ends were cut back, 3 bases at V and 1 base at J, with 15 bases in the middle. The DNA for the CDR3 is TGTGCCAGCAGTGACCAGGACTTCAACTGGAACACTGAAGCTTTCTTT. It is translated as CASSDQDFNWNTEAFF.

The chain combines TRBV5-1 with TRBJ2-2; 8 nucleotides match TRBD1. Germline-derived CDR1 and CDR2 are SGHRS and YFSETQ. The V gene end was trimmed by 0 bases and the J gene end by 4 bases; junction bases not matched to a gene: 11. The CDR3 consists of 18 residues. CDR3 bases: TGCGCCAGCAGCTTGGGGAGTCGCGACAGGGGCTTCACCGGGGAGCTGTTTTTT. Residues: CASSLGSRDRGFTGELFF.

This chain links TRBV10-3 with TRBJ1-1; D ambiguous. CDR3 length: 14 residues. V gave up 2 bases and J gave up 1 base, with 8 bases separating them. Germline loops: CDR1 ENHRY, CDR2 SYGVKD. The CDR3: CAISEPGGNTEAFF. The CDR3 DNA follows: TGTGCCATCAGTGAGCCGGGAGGGAACACTGAAGCTTTCTTT.

This clonotype was counted a few times. V gene TRBV9 combines with J gene TRBJ1-2, with a weak D call TRBD1 (6 bases). The V gene's germline CDR1 is SGDLS and CDR2 YYNGEE. The CDR3 totals 14 residues. V lost 0 bases and J 4 bases, leaving 10 bases between the germline ends. This CDR3 reads CASSVGGGSYGYTF. CDR3 bases: TGTGCCAGCAGCGTAGGGGGGGGCTCCTATGGCTACACCTTC.

This clonotype was counted only a few times. The J gene is TRBJ1-1, the V gene TRBV12-3 or TRBV12-4, with 9 bases matching TRBD1. V lost 4 bases to trimming and J lost 1 base; unmatched junction nucleotides: 1. CDR3 length: 14 amino acids. The CDR3 nucleotides are TGTGCCAGCAGTTGGGGACAGGGGAACACTGAAGCTTTCTTT. Translation gives CASSWGQGNTEAFF.

At least ten counts were recorded for this clonotype. This chain uses TRBV7-6 with TRBJ2-1; 9 bases are a match to TRBD2. After removal of 3 bases from V and 5 bases from J, the junction contained 5 bases not matched to a gene. Germline V gene sequence: CDR1 SGHVS, CDR2 FNYEAQ. This CDR3 is 15 amino acids long. CDR3 bases: TGTGCCAGCAGCTTGGTTTTAGCGGGGGACAATGAGCAGTTCTTC. Translated: CASSLVLAGDNEQFF.

This clonotype was counted ten times or more. This chain uses TRBV12-3 or TRBV12-4 with TRBJ1-1; D remains ambiguous. Trimming removed 4 bases from V and 7 bases from J, with 7 bases in between. The CDR3 consists of 11 residues. CDR3 protein: CASSSGGEAFF. CDR3 DNA sequence: TGTGCCAGCAGTTCCGGTGGTGAAGCTTTCTTT.

This clonotype was recorded a few times. The chain employs TRBV19 and TRBJ2-7; unclear D gene. Germline V lookup: CDR1 LNHDA, CDR2 SQIVND (reference sequence). This CDR3 has 14 residues. Trimming stripped 1 base from V and 0 bases from J, with 7 bases between. CDR3 nucleotides: TGTGCCAGTAGTATAGGACCCTACTCCTACGAGCAGTACTTC. Amino acids: CASSIGPYSYEQYF.

The genes are TRBV11-1 and TRBJ2-1, with 13 bases fitting TRBD2. The CDR3 consists of 18 residues. J was trimmed by 0 bases and V by 4 bases; bases with no gene match: 6. The germline V gene encodes CDR1 SGHAT and CDR2 FQDESV (reference sequence). CDR3 DNA sequence: TGTGCCAGCAGCTGGATCGGGACTAGCGGGGACTCCTACAATGAGCAGTTCTTC. This sequence encodes CASSWIGTSGDSYNEQFF.

This clonotype was picked up a small number of times. V is TRBV6-1 and J is TRBJ2-1; 10 nucleotides match TRBD2. Germline CDR1 MNHNS, CDR2 SASEGT. The CDR3 length is 13 residues. V was clipped by 6 bases and J by 5 bases; unmatched bases: 1. The CDR3 DNA is TGTGCCAGCAGCGGACTAGCGGACAATGAGCAGTTCTTC. This gives the protein CASSGLADNEQFF.

The gene calls are TRBV3-1 and TRBJ2-7, with D tentatively TRBD1 (6 bases). Trimming took 3 bases from V and 5 from J, leaving 14 bases between them. From germline, CDR1 is LGHDT and CDR2 YNNKEL (reference sequence). There are 14 residues in the CDR3. The chain's CDR3 is CASSQGALKDEQYF. CDR3 coding DNA: TGTGCCAGCAGCCAGGGGGCGTTAAAAGACGAGCAGTACTTC.

This rearrangement joins TRBV7-9 to TRBJ2-1; D gene unclear. Germline loops: CDR1 SEHNR, CDR2 FQNEAQ (reference sequence). Trimming removed 5 bases at V and 6 bases at J, with 5 bases between. The CDR3 loop spans 11 amino acids. CDR3 sequence reads: CASSTLNEQFF. The DNA for the CDR3 is TGTGCCAGCAGCACCCTCAATGAGCAGTTCTTC.